This TCR beta chain was obtained from a study of blood T cell repertoires in COVID-19. Trimming removed 1 base from V and 0 bases from J; junction bases left unmatched: 4. Germline V gene sequence: CDR1 LGHDT, CDR2 YNNKEL (reference sequence). This CDR3 is 16 amino acids long. The method was immunoSEQ multiplex PCR; TCRdb's version includes in-frame clones alone and lacks a portion of them. The data show approximately 300,000 clones, 75% to 90% seen once. The source is a man aged 55 to 69 who had recovered from COVID-19. Sequencing was carried out using PBMCs or T cells enriched from blood (not recorded which). The rearrangement links TRBV3-1 (or the pseudogene TRBV3-2) to TRBJ2-7, with 9 bases matching TRBD1. This CDR3 is CASSQGRDRDSYEQYF. In DNA form, the CDR3 reads TGTGCCAGCAGCCAAGGCCGGGACAGGGACTCCTACGAGCAGTACTTC.